This passage covers 10 T cell receptor beta chains from one sample sequenced in a study of T-cell reconstitution after alpha-beta-depleted transplantation in children. Unique molecular identifiers were incorporated during preparation of the TCRbeta library. TCRdb re-derived calls from the PCR reads in MiXCR, one entry per CDR3 protein. The table shows over 150,000 distinct CDR3 sequences, with approximately 7% occurring only once. The sequenced sample was PBMCs, obtained before TCRalphabeta/CD19-depleted stem cell transplant. The receptors shown here come from a boy younger than 10 with acute lymphoblastic leukemia, due to receive a stem cell transplant.

This clonotype turned up a few times. This chain links TRBV3-1 with TRBJ2-2; TRBD1 matches at 9 bases. The CDR3 has 18 amino acids. In germline, CDR1 is LGHDT, CDR2 YNNKEL (reference sequence). V gave up 4 bases and J gave up 5 bases; unmatched junction bases: 14. In DNA form, the CDR3 reads TGTGCCAGCAGCCCAAATAGACCGGGACAGGGCAAAACCGGGGAGCTGTTTTTT. It specifies CASSPNRPGQGKTGELFF.

V and J are TRBV7-9 and TRBJ2-5; D may be TRBD1 (5 bases). Germline assignment: CDR1 SEHNR and CDR2 FQNEAQ (reference sequence). The CDR3 is 16 residues long. V lost 5 bases and J lost 7, with 23 bases in between. Here the CDR3 reads CASSHPQNMEGVTQYF. In DNA form, the CDR3 reads TGTGCCAGCAGCCACCCGCAGAACATGGAAGGGGTGACCCAGTACTTC.

This clonotype was recorded many times. The chain uses TRBV20-1 and TRBJ2-7; TRBD2 matches at 8 bases. CDR3 length: 13 amino acids. V was pared by 6 bases and J by 7 bases, with 11 bases of the junction left unmatched. Germline-derived CDR1 and CDR2 are DFQATT and SNEGSKA (reference sequence). The chain's CDR3 is CSAPGLDVGEQYF. Here the CDR3 DNA reads TGCAGTGCGCCGGGACTAGATGTGGGAGAGCAGTACTTC.

This clonotype was recorded many times. This chain connects TRBV11-2 to TRBJ1-6; D is ambiguous. The germline V gene encodes CDR1 SGHAT and CDR2 FQNNGV. The V end lost 5 bases, the J end lost 10 bases, and 9 bases lay between the germline ends. This CDR3 comprises 12 residues. DNA for the CDR3: TGTGCCAGCAGCCTGAACGGATCACCCCTCCACTTT. This sequence encodes CASSLNGSPLHF.

At least ten counts were recorded for this clonotype. This chain uses TRBV20-1 with TRBJ2-1; 10 nucleotides agree with TRBD2. Looked up from germline, CDR1 is DFQATT and CDR2 is SNEGSKA (reference sequence). Unmatched junction bases numbered 9, after V lost 1 base and J lost 3 bases. The CDR3 contains 17 residues. The chain's CDR3 is CSARGGILAGNYNEQFF. The CDR3 nucleotides read TGCAGTGCTAGAGGGGGGATACTAGCGGGAAACTACAATGAGCAGTTCTTC.

This clonotype was detected ten times or more. The V gene is TRBV7-2, the J gene TRBJ2-7; no reliable D call. The CDR3 spans 11 residues. The V end was cut by 1 base, the J end by 8 bases, with 6 bases between. Germline V gene data show CDR1 as SGHTA and CDR2 as FQGNSA. As DNA, the CDR3 is TGTGCCAGCAGCTTAGAGGGCAAGCAGTACTTC. Its protein product is CASSLEGKQYF.

This sequence joins TRBV19 and TRBJ2-7; 8 nucleotides align to TRBD2. The CDR3 runs 15 residues. V shed 3 bases, J shed 3 bases, and the junction held 7 bases outside the gene matches. Germline lookup yields CDR1 LNHDA and CDR2 SQIVND (reference sequence). The CDR3 DNA reads as TGTGCCAGTAGTATTGATGGTAGCGGGGACTACGAGCAGTACTTC. This codes for CASSIDGSGDYEQYF.

This clonotype was recorded at least ten times. The chain carries TRBV9 and TRBJ2-3; D is uncertain. This CDR3 contains 13 residues. The germline gives CDR1 SGDLS, CDR2 YYNGEE. The germline V and J ends were trimmed by 0 bases and 2 bases, with 4 bases remaining between them. The CDR3, as DNA: TGTGCCAGCAGCGTAGTTAACACAGATACGCAGTATTTT. Translation gives CASSVVNTDTQYF.

At least ten counts were recorded for this clonotype. For the CDR3, the DNA is TGTGCCATCAGTCTAAGGACAGGGGCGGGAGAGCAGTACTTC. Protein product: CAISLRTGAGEQYF. The rearrangement joins TRBV10-3 to TRBJ2-7; 9 nucleotides align to TRBD1. The CDR3 spans 14 residues. Germline CDR1 ENHRY, CDR2 SYGVKD. The trim removed 5 bases at V and 7 bases at J, leaving 9 bases unmatched.

There are many counts of this clonotype. The chain has TRBV27 and TRBJ2-7; D gene ambiguous. There are 13 residues in the CDR3. Per germline, CDR1 MNHEY and CDR2 SMNVEV (reference sequence). V gave up 3 bases and J gave up 2 bases, with 8 bases separating them. The CDR3 nucleotides are TGTGCCAGCAGTTTGCACAGCGCCTACGAGCAGTACTTC. This sequence encodes CASSLHSAYEQYF.